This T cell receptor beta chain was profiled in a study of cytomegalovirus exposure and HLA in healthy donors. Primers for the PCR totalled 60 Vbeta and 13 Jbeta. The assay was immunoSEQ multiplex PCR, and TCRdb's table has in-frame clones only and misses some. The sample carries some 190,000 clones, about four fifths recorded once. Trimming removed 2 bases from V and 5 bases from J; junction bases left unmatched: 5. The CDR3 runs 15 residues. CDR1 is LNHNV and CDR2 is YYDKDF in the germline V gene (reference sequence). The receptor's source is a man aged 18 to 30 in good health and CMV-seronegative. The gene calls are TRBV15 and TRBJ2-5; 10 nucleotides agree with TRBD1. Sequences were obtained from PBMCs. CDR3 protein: CATSRRTGGSETQYF. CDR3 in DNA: TGTGCCACCAGCAGAAGGACAGGGGGGTCGGAGACCCAGTACTTC.